Listed below are T cell receptor beta chains from one sample, sequenced in a study of shared T cell receptors in the human thymus. The data were produced by immunoSEQ multiplex PCR, yet TCRdb's version contains in-frame clones alone and is incomplete. The sample includes 450,000 to 650,000 clones, approximately 80% seen only once; the top ten take approximately 0.013%. The sample was also reused in another study, on human thymus T cells.

Material for sequencing was thymocytes. The receptors were sampled from a boy younger than two with a congenital heart defect. The CDR3 runs from the conserved cysteine through the conserved F or W. The order of the fields is J gene, D gene, V gene, clone size, CDR3 DNA, CDR3 protein. The D gene is left open where the match is weak. A clone size is listed for some rows: how often the clone was seen (once, few, many), or a class if it is expanded.

J: TRBJ2-3
D: TRBD2
V: TRBV18
size: NA
DNA: TGTGCCAGCTCTCTCACACTAGCGGGAGCGGGGTGGACAGATACGCAGTATTTT
CDR3: CASSLTLAGAGWTDTQYF

J: TRBJ2-7
D: NA
V: TRBV7-9
size: few
DNA: TGTGCCAGCAGCCCGGAGAGCAGTGAGCAGTACTTC
CDR3: CASSPESSEQYF

J: TRBJ2-2
D: NA
V: TRBV5-8
size: NA
DNA: TGTGCCAGCAGCTCCAGACCGAGGAGTACCGGGGAGCTGTTTTTT
CDR3: CASSSRPRSTGELFF

J: TRBJ2-1
D: NA
V: TRBV25-1
size: NA
DNA: TGTGCCACCATGGCGGTTAGCTCCTACAATGAGCAGTTCTTC
CDR3: CATMAVSSYNEQFF

J: TRBJ2-7
D: NA
V: TRBV25-1
size: NA
DNA: TGTGCCAGCAGTGATTCCGCCTACGAGCAGTACTTC
CDR3: CASSDSAYEQYF

J: TRBJ1-5
D: NA
V: TRBV18
size: NA
DNA: TGTGCCAGCTCTGGGACACGGAGCAATCAGCCCCAGCATTTT
CDR3: CASSGTRSNQPQHF

J: TRBJ1-2
D: NA
V: TRBV14
size: NA
DNA: TGTGCCAGCAGCCCCCCAGTCCCGGGGAACTATGGCTACACCTTC
CDR3: CASSPPVPGNYGYTF

J: TRBJ2-3
D: TRBD1
V: TRBV10-2
size: once
DNA: TGCGCCAGCACGAGAGGGCAGGGGGGCACAGATACGCAGTATTTT
CDR3: CASTRGQGGTDTQYF

J: TRBJ2-1
D: TRBD2
V: TRBV7-6
size: NA
DNA: TGTGCCAGCAGCTTAGCGCAGGCGGGAGGGTACAATGAGCAGTTCTTC
CDR3: CASSLAQAGGYNEQFF

J: TRBJ1-4
D: TRBD1
V: TRBV10-3
size: NA
DNA: TGTGCCATCAGTGACAGGGGGGAAGAAAAACTGTTTTTT
CDR3: CAISDRGEEKLFF

J: TRBJ1-2
D: NA
V: TRBV25-1
size: NA
DNA: TGTGCCAGCAGTGGGGTCTTGGGGGCTTCTAACTATGGCTACACCTTC
CDR3: CASSGVLGASNYGYTF

J: TRBJ2-5
D: NA
V: TRBV27
size: NA
DNA: TGTGCCAGCAGTATGACAGGTCGACATAGCGAGACCCAGTACTTC
CDR3: CASSMTGRHSETQYF

J: TRBJ2-1
D: TRBD2
V: TRBV2
size: NA
DNA: TGTGCCAGCAGTGGGGGTACTAGCGGGGGTAGGGATGAGCAGTTCTTC
CDR3: CASSGGTSGGRDEQFF

J: TRBJ2-7
D: TRBD1
V: TRBV6-6
size: NA
DNA: TGTGCCAGCAGGAACAGGGGGCGCAACTACGAGCAGTACTTC
CDR3: CASRNRGRNYEQYF

J: TRBJ2-5
D: TRBD1
V: TRBV27
size: NA
DNA: TGTGCCAGCAGTCCTCGACAGGGGGCTCGGGAGACCCAGTACTTC
CDR3: CASSPRQGARETQYF

J: TRBJ1-2
D: TRBD1
V: TRBV30
size: once
DNA: TGTGCCTGGAGTGTAGGGGGACAGGGGAAGCACAACTATGGCTACCCCTTC
CDR3: CAWSVGGQGKHNYGYPF

J: TRBJ2-5
D: TRBD2
V: TRBV7-6
size: NA
DNA: TGTGCCAGCAGCTCCCCCCCCTCAGCGGGAGTTGGAAGGGAGACCCAGTACTTC
CDR3: CASSSPPSAGVGRETQYF

J: TRBJ2-3
D: NA
V: TRBV6-5
size: once
DNA: TGTGCCAGCAGTTACTCGGGGGGAGGAGATGCGGATACGCAGTATTTT
CDR3: CASSYSGGGDADTQYF

J: TRBJ2-1
D: TRBD2
V: TRBV6-6
size: NA
DNA: TGTGCCAGCAGTTACTTTGGCGGGAGCGATGAGCAGTTCTTC
CDR3: CASSYFGGSDEQFF

J: TRBJ1-1
D: NA
V: TRBV7-8
size: NA
DNA: TGTGCCAGCAGCTTCGGTACAGGGCTGGAAACTGAAGCTTTCTTT
CDR3: CASSFGTGLETEAFF

J: TRBJ2-7
D: NA
V: TRBV14
size: NA
DNA: TGTGCCAGCAGCCAAGGAGGGTTCCCCTACGAGCAGTACTTC
CDR3: CASSQGGFPYEQYF

J: TRBJ1-2
D: NA
V: TRBV5-4
size: NA
DNA: TGTGCCAGCAGCCCCCGGGGGGTGATCGGCTACACCTTC
CDR3: CASSPRGVIGYTF

J: TRBJ2-5
D: NA
V: TRBV10-1
size: NA
DNA: TGCGCCAGCAGTGGGGGTGGAGGCTCGGAGACCCAGTACTTC
CDR3: CASSGGGGSETQYF

J: TRBJ2-7
D: TRBD1
V: TRBV6-6
size: NA
DNA: TGTGCCAGCAGTTACGGGACAGGGAACGAGCAGTACTTC
CDR3: CASSYGTGNEQYF